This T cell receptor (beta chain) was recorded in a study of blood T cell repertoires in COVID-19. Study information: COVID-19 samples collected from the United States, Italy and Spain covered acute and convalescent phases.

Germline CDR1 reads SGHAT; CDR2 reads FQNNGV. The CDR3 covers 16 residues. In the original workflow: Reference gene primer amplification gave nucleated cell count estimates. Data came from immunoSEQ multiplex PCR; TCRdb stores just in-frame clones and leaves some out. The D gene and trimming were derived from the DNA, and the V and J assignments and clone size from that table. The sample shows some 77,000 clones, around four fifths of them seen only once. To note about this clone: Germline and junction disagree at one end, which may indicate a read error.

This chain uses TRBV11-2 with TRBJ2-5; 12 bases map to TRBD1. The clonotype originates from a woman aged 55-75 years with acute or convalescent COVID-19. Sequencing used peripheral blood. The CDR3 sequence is CASSVDPGQGAETQYF. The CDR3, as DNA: TGTGCCAGCAGCGTAGATCCGGGACAGGGGGCCGAGACCCAGTACTTC. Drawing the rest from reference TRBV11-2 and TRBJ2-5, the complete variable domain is EAGVAQSPRYKIIEKRQSVAFWCNPISGHATLYWYQQILGQGPKLLIQFQNNGVVDDSQLPKDRFSAERLKGVDSTLKIQPAKLEDSAVYLCASSVDPGQGAETQYFGPGTRLLVL.